The rows below give T cell receptor beta chains drawn from one sample of a study of blood T cell repertoires in COVID-19. Assay: immunoSEQ multiplex PCR; the TCRdb copy retains only in-frame clones and omits some. The sample includes approximately 440,000 clones, roughly 88% of them seen just once. Sequenced sample: PBMCs or T cells enriched from blood (not recorded which). These TCRs come from a man aged 18 to 35 who had recovered from COVID-19. The CDR3 runs from the conserved cysteine through the conserved F or W. Fields, in order: clone size, J gene, V gene, D gene, CDR3 DNA, CDR3 protein. D genes are given only for firm matches. Not every row has a clone size; where given, it reads once, few, many or a size class.

once | TRBJ2-7 | TRBV11-2 | TRBD1 | TGTGCCAGCAGCTCAGAGGGACAGGGAGGTTCTCGTCTCGAGCAGTACTTC | CASSSEGQGGSRLEQYF
NA | TRBJ2-7 | TRBV4-2 | TRBD2 | TGTGCCAGCAGCCAAGAGTCTAGCGGGAGCTACGAGCAGTACTTC | CASSQESSGSYEQYF
NA | TRBJ1-3 | TRBV9 | NA | TGTGCCAGCAGCGTTAGGGGAGGAAACACCATATATTTT | CASSVRGGNTIYF
NA | TRBJ1-2 | TRBV19 | NA | TGTGCCAGTAGTATAGATCAAGGGGCTGGCTACACCTTC | CASSIDQGAGYTF
NA | TRBJ2-1 | TRBV3-1/TRBV3-2 | TRBD2 | TGTGCCAGCAGCCAAGACGGACGGGGGGGTCTTAATGAGCAGTTCTTC | CASSQDGRGGLNEQFF
NA | TRBJ1-2 | TRBV7-9 | NA | TGTGCCAGCAGCTTAGCTGGGGCAGGATCTTCGGGCTACACCTTC | CASSLAGAGSSGYTF
once | TRBJ1-2 | TRBV5-4 | NA | TGTGCCAGCAGCTTAGTGGGGAGCGGCGGCTACACCTTC | CASSLVGSGGYTF
NA | TRBJ2-7 | TRBV7-2 | NA | TGTGCCAGCAGCCCCTGGGACACAAGCTACGAGCAGTACTTC | CASSPWDTSYEQYF
NA | TRBJ2-1 | TRBV27 | NA | TGTGCCAGCAGTTTACGAGGTTTATACAATGAGCAGTTCTTC | CASSLRGLYNEQFF
NA | TRBJ2-7 | TRBV5-1 | NA | TGCGCCAGCAGCTTCTCCCAGACAAGAAGCACCTACGAGCAGTACTTC | CASSFSQTRSTYEQYF
NA | TRBJ1-2 | TRBV5-1 | TRBD1 | TGCGCCAGCAGCTTAACAGGGGGCGGGCCTGGCTATGGCTACACCTTC | CASSLTGGGPGYGYTF
NA | TRBJ2-7 | TRBV11-3 | TRBD2 | TGTGCCAGCAGCTTAAAGGGAGGGGCCGTCGACTCCTACGAGCAGTACTTC | CASSLKGGAVDSYEQYF
NA | TRBJ2-7 | TRBV6-5 | TRBD2 | TGTGCCAGCAGTTTCAAGACTAGCGGGGGAACCTACGAGCAGTACTTC | CASSFKTSGGTYEQYF
NA | TRBJ1-4 | TRBV6-1 | NA | TGTGCCAGCAGTGAAAGAAACCCAAACGGTGAAAAACTGTTTTTT | CASSERNPNGEKLFF